These 22 T cell receptor beta chains were all obtained from the same sample, sequenced in a study of blood T cell repertoires in COVID-19. The method was immunoSEQ multiplex PCR; TCRdb's version includes in-frame clones alone and lacks a portion of them. The repertoire holds approximately 440,000 clones, with about 85% as singletons. Sequenced material: PBMCs or T cells enriched from blood (not recorded which). These receptors were collected from a woman between 18 and 30 years old who had recovered from COVID-19.

The V gene is TRBV11-2, the J gene TRBJ1-6; no clear D gene. Germline lookup yields CDR1 SGHAT and CDR2 FQNNGV. Trimming removed 2 bases from V and 4 bases from J, with 9 bases in between. The CDR3 runs to 15 residues. CDR3 in amino acids: CASSLLHPYNSPLHF. The CDR3 nucleotides are TGTGCCAGCAGCTTATTACACCCTTATAATTCACCCCTCCACTTT.

J is TRBJ2-1 and V is TRBV7-9; a possible D gene is TRBD2 (6 bases). V was cut by 3 bases and J by 2 bases, with 14 bases left in between. Germline V CDR1 and CDR2: SEHNR, FQNEAQ (reference sequence). This CDR3 has 16 residues. CDR3 bases: TGTGCCAGCAGCTTCCCCGGGTCTAGCGCCTACAATGAGCAGTTCTTC. Translating gives CASSFPGSSAYNEQFF. Drawing the rest from reference TRBV7-9 and TRBJ2-1, the complete variable domain is DTGVSQNPRHKITKRGQNVTFRCDPISEHNRLYWYRQTLGQGPEFLTYFQNEAQLEKSRLLSDRFSAERPKGSFSTLEIQRTEQGDSAMYLCASSFPGSSAYNEQFFGPGTRLTVL.

The CDR3 here is CSASGAEYEQYF. The CDR3 DNA is TGCAGTGCTAGTGGTGCGGAATACGAGCAGTACTTC. The chain combines TRBV20-1 with TRBJ2-7; D is uncertain. V lost 3 bases and J lost 4, with 10 bases in between. CDR1 is DFQATT, CDR2 SNEGSKA, per germline (reference sequence). The CDR3 is made up of 12 amino acids.

The genes are TRBV7-9 and TRBJ2-3, with 10 bases lining up with TRBD1. Germline V gene lookup returns CDR1 SEHNR and CDR2 FQNEAQ (reference sequence). With V trimmed by 4 bases and J by 2 bases, 6 bases remained unmatched. This CDR3 has 16 amino acids. In DNA form, the CDR3 reads TGTGCCAGCAGCTCCCGGACAGGGGGTTTCACAGATACGCAGTATTTT. This gives the protein CASSSRTGGFTDTQYF.

V is TRBV28 and J is TRBJ2-1; TRBD1 aligns across 9 bases. The CDR3 has 15 residues. V shed 5 bases and J 9 bases; nucleotides not matched to a gene: 11. CDR1 and CDR2 from the germline V gene are MDHEN and SYDVKM. DNA of the CDR3: TGTGCCAGCAGTCTCCGGGACAGGGTGGGAAGTGAGCAGTTCTTC. It specifies CASSLRDRVGSEQFF.

The chain uses TRBV5-6 and TRBJ1-2; 7 nucleotides agree with TRBD1. V shed 4 bases and J 2 bases; nucleotides not matched to a gene: 2. Germline CDR1 SGHDT, CDR2 YYEEEE. The CDR3 length is 13 residues. CDR3 coding DNA: TGTGCCAGCAGCACGACAGGGAACTATGGCTACACCTTC. Protein: CASSTTGNYGYTF.

This rearrangement joins TRBV6-5 to TRBJ1-1, with TRBD1 as a possible D gene (6 bases). Trimming removed 2 bases from V and 7 bases from J, with 17 bases in between. Germline V gene data show CDR1 as MNHEY and CDR2 as SVGAGI. This CDR3 comprises 15 residues. CDR3 bases: TGTGCCAGCAGTTACCCACTGAGGGGGAGGGTTGAAGCTTTCTTT. Its protein product is CASSYPLRGRVEAFF.

The rearrangement uses TRBV11-3 and TRBJ1-2, with D maybe TRBD1 (5 bases). Per the germline V gene, CDR1 is SGHNT and CDR2 is YENEEA. The CDR3 extends over 14 amino acids. The V end was cut by 7 bases, the J end by 1 base, with 13 bases between. The CDR3 coding sequence is TGTGCCAGCAACCCGGGGGGTGTTAACTATGGCTACACCTTC. This translates into CASNPGGVNYGYTF. The whole variable domain, filled in from reference TRBV11-3 and TRBJ1-2, reads EAGVVQSPRYKIIEKKQPVAFWCNPISGHNTLYWYLQNLGQGPELLIRYENEEAVDDSQLPKDRFSAERLKGVDSTLKIQPAELGDSAVYLCASNPGGVNYGYTFGSGTRLTVV.

The CDR3 reads CASSADRGRGEAFF. The CDR3 coding sequence is TGTGCCAGCTCAGCCGACAGGGGGCGAGGTGAAGCTTTCTTT. The genes are TRBV18 and TRBJ1-1; 10 positions agree with TRBD1. V shed 5 bases, J shed 7 bases, and the junction held 7 bases outside the gene matches. The CDR3 runs 14 residues. Germline V gives CDR1 KGHSH, CDR2 LQKENI.

The V gene is TRBV9, the J gene TRBJ2-5; 7 nucleotides match TRBD1. The CDR3 covers 14 residues. CDR1 is SGDLS, CDR2 YYNGEE, per germline. The J segment lost 5 bases and the V segment lost 4 bases, leaving 8 bases of the junction unmatched. The CDR3 spells CASSPRQGRETQYF. DNA of the CDR3: TGTGCCAGCAGCCCCCGACAGGGCAGGGAGACCCAGTACTTC.

The V and J genes are TRBV6-5 and TRBJ1-6, with unresolved D. Germline-derived CDR1 and CDR2 are MNHEY and SVGAGI. This CDR3 has 13 residues. Trimming cost V 0 bases and J 7 bases, with 4 bases left between them. In DNA form, the CDR3 reads TGTGCCAGCAGTTACTCAGAGAATTCACCCCTCCACTTT. Its protein product is CASSYSENSPLHF.

As for this clone: Other nucleotide sequences from this sample produce the same CDR3. The rearrangement uses TRBV7-9 and TRBJ2-1, with 7 bases aligning to TRBD2. Per the germline V gene, CDR1 is SEHNR and CDR2 is FQNEAQ (reference sequence). Unmatched junction bases numbered 10, after V lost 2 bases and J lost 6 bases. CDR3 length: 16 residues. CDR3 region: CASSLNPAGAPNEQFF. CDR3 nucleotides: TGTGCCAGCAGCTTAAACCCCGCGGGAGCCCCCAATGAGCAGTTCTTC.

This chain joins TRBV5-1 and TRBJ2-3, with TRBD2 matching over 10 bases. The CDR3 is 16 residues long. Germline lookup yields CDR1 SGHRS and CDR2 YFSETQ. V was pared by 4 bases and J by 7 bases, with 12 bases of the junction left unmatched. CDR3 sequence reads: CASSPGQRGGLYTQYF. Written as DNA, the CDR3 is TGCGCCAGCAGCCCTGGCCAGCGGGGGGGCCTATATACGCAGTATTTT.

J is TRBJ2-3 and V is TRBV3-1 (or the pseudogene TRBV3-2); 7 nucleotides match TRBD2. The CDR3 totals 14 residues. Germline V CDR1 and CDR2: LGHDT, YNNKEL (reference sequence). V shed 0 bases and J 6 bases; nucleotides not matched to a gene: 3. The CDR3 DNA reads as TGTGCCAGCAGCCAAGATGGGGGAGGGGATACGCAGTATTTT. Encoded protein: CASSQDGGGDTQYF.

V and J are TRBV10-3 and TRBJ1-4, with 8 nucleotides matching TRBD1. Losses at the gene ends were 6 bases for V and 4 bases for J; bases not matched to a gene: 13. Germline CDR1 and CDR2: ENHRY and SYGVKD. CDR3 length: 17 residues. The CDR3 DNA reads as TGTGCCATCAGGGCAACCGGGACAGGAGAATTTAATGAAAAACTGTTTTTT. Protein: CAIRATGTGEFNEKLFF.

This clone was recorded only once. V and J are TRBV25-1 and TRBJ2-7; 7 nucleotides match TRBD1. J gave up 2 bases and V 2 bases, and 0 bases lay outside the gene matches. Germline CDR1 and CDR2: MGHDK and SYGVNS. The length of the CDR3 is 13 residues. The CDR3 DNA sequence: TGTGCCAGCAGTGAAGGACAGGCCTACGAGCAGTACTTC. It specifies CASSEGQAYEQYF.

The chain recombines TRBV10-3 with TRBJ1-1; D remains unclear. The CDR3 covers 13 residues. V was clipped by 8 bases and J by 0 bases, with 10 bases between them. Germline V gives CDR1 ENHRY, CDR2 SYGVKD. CDR3 sequence: CAIRDRVNTEAFF. CDR3 in DNA: TGTGCCATCCGGGATAGGGTGAACACTGAAGCTTTCTTT.

The V gene is TRBV24-1, the J gene TRBJ1-5, with D unclear. Trimming cost V 4 bases and J 4 bases, with 7 bases left between them. Germline V gives CDR1 KGHDR, CDR2 SFDVKD. This CDR3 region has 13 residues. The CDR3 region has the DNA TGTGCCACCAGTGACCCCTTTAATCAGCCCCAGCATTTT. Protein product: CATSDPFNQPQHF.

The V gene is TRBV6-5, the J gene TRBJ1-2; D not certain. Between the trimmed V and J ends, which lost 6 bases and 8 bases, there was a span of 19 bases. Germline assignment: CDR1 MNHEY and CDR2 SVGAGI. This CDR3 has 14 residues. The CDR3 region is CASRPTRVRLGYTF. CDR3 in DNA: TGTGCCAGCAGGCCCACGAGGGTTCGATTAGGCTACACCTTC.

This clone has a single count. The chain uses TRBV3-1 (or the pseudogene TRBV3-2) and TRBJ1-6; D is possibly TRBD1 (5 bases). Germline V gene lookup returns CDR1 LGHDT and CDR2 YNNKEL (reference sequence). CDR3 length equals 14 residues. V was clipped by 2 bases and J by 10 bases, with 12 bases between them. CDR3 bases: TGTGCCAGCAGCCAACTAGGGGAGGGATCACCCCTCCACTTT. It specifies CASSQLGEGSPLHF.

V and J are TRBV11-2 and TRBJ2-5; 13 nucleotides line up with TRBD2. The CDR3 consists of 16 residues. From germline, CDR1 is SGHAT and CDR2 FQNNGV. Losses at the gene ends were 5 bases for V and 5 bases for J; bases not matched to a gene: 8. CDR3 residues: CASSPGTSGARETQYF. The CDR3 DNA follows: TGTGCCAGCAGCCCAGGGACTAGCGGGGCTCGGGAGACCCAGTACTTC.

This clone showed up just a few times. The V call is TRBV6-1, the J call TRBJ2-7; 8 nucleotides match TRBD1. The junction had 8 bases not matched to a gene; V was cut back by 2 bases and J by 5 bases. This CDR3 is 15 amino acids long. Per germline, CDR1 MNHNS and CDR2 SASEGT. CDR3 amino acids: CASSESVRGLDEQYF. For the CDR3, the DNA is TGTGCCAGCAGTGAATCGGTCAGGGGGCTCGACGAGCAGTACTTC.